The table lists the clone carrying this TCR beta chain with many counts. The data stem from a study of early T cells in non-severe SARS-CoV-2 infection. Whole-study context: Bulk RNA isolated from unsorted whole blood underwent sequencing; chains were not paired.

Unique molecular identifier tags were affixed to discrete cDNA molecules. Using its own MiXCR run on the 5' RACE reads, TCRdb lists one record per CDR3 protein. In the table there are tens of thousands of distinct CDR3 sequences, roughly 9.4% of which are singletons. CDR3 length: 14 amino acids. Germline CDR1 reads SGHTA; CDR2 reads FQGNSA. V lost 1 base and J lost 4, with 9 bases in between. This sequence originates from an adult who was a healthcare worker with PCR-confirmed SARS-CoV-2 infection or an uninfected control (not recorded which). Sequences were obtained from whole blood. The chain employs TRBV7-2 and TRBJ2-3; possibly TRBD1 for D (5 bases). CDR3 amino acids: CASSLVIRADTQYF. The CDR3 DNA reads as TGTGCCAGCAGCTTAGTAATCAGGGCAGATACGCAGTATTTT.